One T cell receptor (beta chain) is described in this entry. Unmatched junction bases numbered 9, after V lost 1 base and J lost 8 bases. From germline, CDR1 is MGHDK and CDR2 SYGVNS. CDR3 length equals 16 residues. A J-beta primer mix and a sample-barcoded 5' primer were used in a second PCR of about 7 to 12 cycles. TCRdb itself ran the 5' RACE reads through MiXCR, one entry per CDR3 protein. Among over a million distinct CDR3 sequences, around 40% were seen once, and the ten largest hold under 5%. This sample is drawn from a study of blood T cells in healthy people across ages. The rearrangement uses TRBV25-1 and TRBJ2-1; TRBD2 matches at 9 bases. This receptor was obtained from a woman aged 18-30 years in good health. Sequencing input: blood. The CDR3 DNA follows: TGTGCCAGCAGTGAATCCGATAGCGGGAGAAGGCATGAGCAGTTCTTC. Translation gives CASSESDSGRRHEQFF.